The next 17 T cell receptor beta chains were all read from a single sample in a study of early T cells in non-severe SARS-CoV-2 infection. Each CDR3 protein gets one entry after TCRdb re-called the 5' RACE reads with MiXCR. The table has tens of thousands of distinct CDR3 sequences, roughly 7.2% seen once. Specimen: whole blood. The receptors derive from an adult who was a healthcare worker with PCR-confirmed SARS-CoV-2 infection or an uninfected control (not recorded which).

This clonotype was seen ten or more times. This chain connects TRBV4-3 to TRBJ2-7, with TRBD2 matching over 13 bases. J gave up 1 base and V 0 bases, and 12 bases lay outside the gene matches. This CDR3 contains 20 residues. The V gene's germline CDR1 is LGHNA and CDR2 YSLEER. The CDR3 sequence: CASSQENLGTSGTPSYEQYF. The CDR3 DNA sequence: TGCGCCAGCAGCCAAGAAAACTTGGGGACTAGCGGGACCCCTTCCTACGAGCAGTACTTC.

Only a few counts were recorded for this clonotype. CDR3 nucleotides: TGTGCCAGCAGTGCCTCTAGACAGGGGGCAGGCAATGAGCAGTTCTTC. Encoded protein: CASSASRQGAGNEQFF. The chain links TRBV2 to TRBJ2-1; 10 bases are a match to TRBD1. Per the germline V gene, CDR1 is SNHLY and CDR2 is FYNNEI. The CDR3 extends over 16 amino acids. J was trimmed by 6 bases and V by 4 bases; bases with no gene match: 9.

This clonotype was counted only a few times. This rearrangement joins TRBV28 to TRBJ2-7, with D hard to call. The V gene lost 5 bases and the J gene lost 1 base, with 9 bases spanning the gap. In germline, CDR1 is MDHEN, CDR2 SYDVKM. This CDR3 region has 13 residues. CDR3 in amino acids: CASSEDRSYEQYF. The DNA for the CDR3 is TGTGCCAGCAGTGAGGACCGGTCCTACGAGCAGTACTTC.

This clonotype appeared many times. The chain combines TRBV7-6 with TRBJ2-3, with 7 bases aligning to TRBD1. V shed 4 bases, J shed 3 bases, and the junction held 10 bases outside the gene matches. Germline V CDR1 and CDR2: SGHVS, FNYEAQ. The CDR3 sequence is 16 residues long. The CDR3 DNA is TGTGCCAGCAGCTCCTCGACAGGGATCAGGACAGATACGCAGTATTTT. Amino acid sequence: CASSSSTGIRTDTQYF.

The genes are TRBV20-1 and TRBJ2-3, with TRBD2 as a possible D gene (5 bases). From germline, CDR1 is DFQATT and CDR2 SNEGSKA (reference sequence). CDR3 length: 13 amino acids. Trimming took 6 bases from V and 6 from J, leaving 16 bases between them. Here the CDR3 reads CSAGGVSWDTQYF. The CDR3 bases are TGCAGTGCCGGAGGCGTTTCGTGGGATACGCAGTATTTT.

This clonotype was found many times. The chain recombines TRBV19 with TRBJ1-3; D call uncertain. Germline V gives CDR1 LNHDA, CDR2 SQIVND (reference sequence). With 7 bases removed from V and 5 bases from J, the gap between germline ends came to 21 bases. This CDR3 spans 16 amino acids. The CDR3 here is CASTPRPADLRNTIYF. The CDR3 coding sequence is TGTGCCAGTACCCCTCGCCCAGCCGACCTTAGAAACACCATATATTTT.

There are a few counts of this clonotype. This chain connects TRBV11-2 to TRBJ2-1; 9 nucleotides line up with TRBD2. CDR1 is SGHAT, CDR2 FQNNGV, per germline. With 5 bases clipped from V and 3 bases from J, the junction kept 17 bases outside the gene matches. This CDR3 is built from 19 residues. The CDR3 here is CASSPSETSGPMGYNEQFF. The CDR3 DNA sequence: TGTGCCAGCAGCCCCTCTGAGACTAGCGGACCAATGGGCTACAATGAGCAGTTCTTC.

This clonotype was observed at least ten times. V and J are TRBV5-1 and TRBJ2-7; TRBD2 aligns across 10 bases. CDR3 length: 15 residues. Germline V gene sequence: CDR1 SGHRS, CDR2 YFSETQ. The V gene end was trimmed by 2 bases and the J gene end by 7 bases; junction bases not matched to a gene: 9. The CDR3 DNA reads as TGCGCCAGCAGCTTAGCGGGAGGGGATCTGTGGGAGCAGTACTTC. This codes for CASSLAGGDLWEQYF.

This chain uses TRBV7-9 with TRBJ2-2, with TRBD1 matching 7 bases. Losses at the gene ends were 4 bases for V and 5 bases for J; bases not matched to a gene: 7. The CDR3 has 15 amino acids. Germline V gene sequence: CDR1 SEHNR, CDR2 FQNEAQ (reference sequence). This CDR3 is CASSSTGMKTGELFF. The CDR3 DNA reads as TGTGCCAGCAGCTCGACAGGGATGAAGACCGGGGAGCTGTTTTTT.

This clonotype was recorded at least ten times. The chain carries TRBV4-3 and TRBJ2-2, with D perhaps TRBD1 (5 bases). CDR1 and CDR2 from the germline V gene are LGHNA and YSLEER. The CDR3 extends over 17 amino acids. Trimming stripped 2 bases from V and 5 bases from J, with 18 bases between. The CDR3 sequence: CASSQITGNGRTGELFF. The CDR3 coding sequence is TGCGCCAGCAGCCAAATTACAGGAAACGGGCGAACCGGGGAGCTGTTTTTT.

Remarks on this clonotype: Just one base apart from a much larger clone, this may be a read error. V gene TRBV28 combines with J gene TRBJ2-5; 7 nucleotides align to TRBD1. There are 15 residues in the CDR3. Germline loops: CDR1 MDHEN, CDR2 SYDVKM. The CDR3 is CVSTKGQLYQETQYF. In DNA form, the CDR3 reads TGTGTCAGCACCAAGGGACAGCTGTACCAAGAGACCCAGTACTTC.

This CDR3 reads CASSVQQGYTF. In DNA, the CDR3 is TGTGCCAGCAGCGTCCAACAGGGCTACACCTTC. The V and J genes are TRBV7-9 and TRBJ1-2; D unclear. The germline V and J ends were trimmed by 5 bases and 8 bases, with 9 bases remaining between them. There are 11 residues in the CDR3. Per the germline V gene, CDR1 is SEHNR and CDR2 is FQNEAQ (reference sequence).

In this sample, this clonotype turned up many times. The CDR3 loop is CASSPGIVADTQYF. The CDR3 DNA sequence: TGCGCCAGCAGCCCTGGGATAGTAGCAGATACGCAGTATTTT. The rearrangement uses TRBV4-1 and TRBJ2-3; no clear D gene. Trimming removed 4 bases from V and 4 bases from J, with 12 bases in between. In germline, CDR1 is MGHRA, CDR2 YSYEKL. The CDR3 consists of 14 residues.

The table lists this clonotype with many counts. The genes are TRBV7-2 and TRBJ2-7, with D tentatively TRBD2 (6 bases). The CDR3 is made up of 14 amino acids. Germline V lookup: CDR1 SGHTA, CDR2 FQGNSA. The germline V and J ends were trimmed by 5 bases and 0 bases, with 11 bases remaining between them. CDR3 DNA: TGTGCCAGCAGCCAGGGACTCCACTCCTACGAGCAGTACTTC. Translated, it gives CASSQGLHSYEQYF.

CDR3: CASSLYRTNTEAFF. CDR3 DNA: TGTGCCAGCAGTTTATACAGGACGAACACTGAAGCTTTCTTT. The chain uses TRBV28 and TRBJ1-1; a weak D match, TRBD1 (5 bases). The V gene's germline CDR1 is MDHEN and CDR2 SYDVKM. CDR3 length equals 14 residues. Trimming pared 1 base from V and 1 base from J, leaving 7 bases between.

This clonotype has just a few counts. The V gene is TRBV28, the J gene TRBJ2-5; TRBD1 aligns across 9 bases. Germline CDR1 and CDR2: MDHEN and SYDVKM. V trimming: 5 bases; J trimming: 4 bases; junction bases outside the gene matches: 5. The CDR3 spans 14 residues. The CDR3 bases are TGTGCCAGCAGTCAGGGACAGGGAAGAGAGACCCAGTACTTC. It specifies CASSQGQGRETQYF.

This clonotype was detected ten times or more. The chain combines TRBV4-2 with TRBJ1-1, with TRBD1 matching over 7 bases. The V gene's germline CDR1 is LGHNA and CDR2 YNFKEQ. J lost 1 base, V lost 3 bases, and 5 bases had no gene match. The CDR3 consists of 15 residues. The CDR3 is CASSHHRGSNTEAFF. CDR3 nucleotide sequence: TGTGCCAGCAGCCACCACAGGGGTTCGAACACTGAAGCTTTCTTT.